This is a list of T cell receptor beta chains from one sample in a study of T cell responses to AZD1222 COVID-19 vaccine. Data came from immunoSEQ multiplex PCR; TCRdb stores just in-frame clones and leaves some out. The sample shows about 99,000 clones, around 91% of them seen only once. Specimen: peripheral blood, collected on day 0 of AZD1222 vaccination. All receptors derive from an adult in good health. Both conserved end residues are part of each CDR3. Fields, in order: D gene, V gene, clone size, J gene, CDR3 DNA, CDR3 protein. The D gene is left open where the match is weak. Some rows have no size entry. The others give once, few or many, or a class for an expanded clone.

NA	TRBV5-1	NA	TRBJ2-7	TGCGCCAGCAGCTTGGTGGGGTACTACGAGCAGTACTTC	CASSLVGYYEQYF
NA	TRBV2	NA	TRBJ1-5	TGTGCCAGCAGCGACGTAAGGGCTAATCAGCCCCAGCATTTT	CASSDVRANQPQHF
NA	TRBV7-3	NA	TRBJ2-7	TGTGCCAGCAGCTTAGCATTCTTAGAGGGTAGTCCCCCTTGGGCCTACGAGCAGTACTTC	CASSLAFLEGSPPWAYEQYF
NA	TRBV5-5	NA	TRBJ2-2	TGTGCCAGCAGCGTTGGCAGGCGGATAAACACCGGGGAGCTGTTTTTT	CASSVGRRINTGELFF
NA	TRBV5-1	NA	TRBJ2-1	TGCGCCAGCAGCCCAGAGTTGGTCGACAATGAGCAGTTCTTC	CASSPELVDNEQFF
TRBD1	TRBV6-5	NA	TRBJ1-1	TGTGCCAGCAGCGAGGCCAGGGGGCGAAACACTGAAGCTTTCTTT	CASSEARGRNTEAFF
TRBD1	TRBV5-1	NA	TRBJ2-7	TGCGCCAGCAGCTCTTATCGGGACAGTTCCCCCCAAGCCTACGAGCAGTACTTC	CASSSYRDSSPQAYEQYF
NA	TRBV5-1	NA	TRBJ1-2	TGCGCCAGCAGCTTGGGATCCGCCAGGAACTATGGCTACACCTTC	CASSLGSARNYGYTF
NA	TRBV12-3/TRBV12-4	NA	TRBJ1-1	TGTGCCAGCAGTTTATCGGGTTCGATTGAAGCTTTCTTT	CASSLSGSIEAFF
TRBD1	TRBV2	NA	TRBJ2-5	TGTGCCAGCAGTGAGGGTTACAGGGGGCGAAGGGAGACCCAGTACTTC	CASSEGYRGRRETQYF
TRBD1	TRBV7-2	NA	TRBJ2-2	TGTGCCAGCAGCTTAGAGCGAAGACAGGGGCTGTTTTTT	CASSLERRQGLFF
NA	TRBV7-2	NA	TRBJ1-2	TGTGCCAGCAGCTTATATCCCCCTACCCCGGGTAACTATGATGGCTACACCTTC	CASSLYPPTPGNYDGYTF
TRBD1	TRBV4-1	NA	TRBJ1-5	TGCGCCAGCAGCCAACTAACAGGGGAAGGCCAGCCCCAGCATTTT	CASSQLTGEGQPQHF
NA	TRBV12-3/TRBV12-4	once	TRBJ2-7	TGTGCCAGCAGTTTGGACGAGCAGTACTTC	CASSLDEQYF
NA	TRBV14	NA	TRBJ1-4	TGTGCCAGCAGCCAAGTTCTGGGGGCACTTGGTGAAAAACTGTTTTTT	CASSQVLGALGEKLFF
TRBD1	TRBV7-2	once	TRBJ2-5	TGTGCCAGCAGCCGTCAGGGGGCTTGGGAGACCCAGTACTTC	CASSRQGAWETQYF
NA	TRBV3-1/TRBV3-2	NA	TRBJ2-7	TGTGCCAGCAGCCAAGTTAGTGGTAGACAGGGACTACGTGGGCAGTACTTC	CASSQVSGRQGLRGQYF
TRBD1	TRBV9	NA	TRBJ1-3	TGTGCCAGCAGCCTAACCCGGGACAGGGCTTACTCTGGAAACACCATATATTTT	CASSLTRDRAYSGNTIYF
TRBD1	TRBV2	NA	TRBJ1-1	TGTGCCAATATCCGGGACAGATACATGAACACTGAAGCTTTCTTT	CANIRDRYMNTEAFF
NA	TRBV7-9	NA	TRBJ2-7	TGTGCCAGCGCGGGGGGGACAGGGCTTGGCTCCTACGAGCAGTACTTC	CASAGGTGLGSYEQYF
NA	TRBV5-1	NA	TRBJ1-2	TGCGCCAGCAGCTTGGCCGGACCCGGCAGTACTAACTATGGCTACACCTTC	CASSLAGPGSTNYGYTF
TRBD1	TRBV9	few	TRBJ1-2	TGTGCCAGCAGCGGCGGGACAGGGGGCCGGACCTTCTATGGCTACACCTTC	CASSGGTGGRTFYGYTF
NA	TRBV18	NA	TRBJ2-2	TGTGCCAGCTCACCACAGGACGCCCAAAACACCGGGGAGCTGTTTTTT	CASSPQDAQNTGELFF
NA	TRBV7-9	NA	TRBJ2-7	TGTGCCAGCAGCTTAGGGTTTGTGGCCTACGAGCAGTACTTC	CASSLGFVAYEQYF
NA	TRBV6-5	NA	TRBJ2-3	TGTGCCAGCTCACGGGGGGCTAGCACAGATACGCAGTATTTT	CASSRGASTDTQYF
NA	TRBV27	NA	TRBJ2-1	TGTGCCAGCAGTTTAAATGGCCGGGAGAGCTCCTACAATGAGCAGTTCTTC	CASSLNGRESSYNEQFF
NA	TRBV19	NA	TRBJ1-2	TGTGCCAGTAGTATAGGCCGAGATGGCTACACCTTC	CASSIGRDGYTF
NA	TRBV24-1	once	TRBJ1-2	TGTGCCACCAGTGATGGGGCGGACGATGGCTACACCTTC	CATSDGADDGYTF
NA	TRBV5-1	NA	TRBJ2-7	TGCGCCAGCAGCTTACCTATAGTGGGGGACTCCTACGAGCAGTACTTC	CASSLPIVGDSYEQYF
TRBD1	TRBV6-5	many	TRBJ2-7	TGTGCCAGTGTTGGGACAGGACTCTACGAGCAGTACTTC	CASVGTGLYEQYF
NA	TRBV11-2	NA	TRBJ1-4	TGTGCCAGCAGCCGTGGTTTATACGGTAATGAAAAACTGTTTTTT	CASSRGLYGNEKLFF
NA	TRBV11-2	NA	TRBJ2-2	TGTGCCAGCAGCTTATGGAGACTAGTTTCCACCGGGGAGCTGTTTTTT	CASSLWRLVSTGELFF
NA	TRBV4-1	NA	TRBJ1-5	TGCGCCAGCAGCCTACGACACGTAAGCAATCAGCCCCAGCATTTT	CASSLRHVSNQPQHF
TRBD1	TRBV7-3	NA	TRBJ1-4	TGTGCCAGCAGCGTGACAGGGGGTGAAAAACTGTTTTTT	CASSVTGGEKLFF
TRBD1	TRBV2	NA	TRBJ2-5	TGTGCCAGCAGTGGACAGGGGCCCCAAGAGACCCAGTACTTC	CASSGQGPQETQYF
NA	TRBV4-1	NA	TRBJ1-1	TGCGCCAGCAGCCAAGTTCCGAAGGTCACTGAAGCTTTCTTT	CASSQVPKVTEAFF
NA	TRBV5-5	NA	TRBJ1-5	TGTGCCAGCAGCGCGAATGCAGGGTCGAATCAGCCCCAGCATTTT	CASSANAGSNQPQHF
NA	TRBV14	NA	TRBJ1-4	TGTGCCAGCAGCCAAGGGGGGTTCGGGGAAAAACTGTTTTTT	CASSQGGFGEKLFF
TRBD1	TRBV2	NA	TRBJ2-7	TGTGCCAGCAGTGAACCCGCTCGGACAGGGACCTACGAGCAGTACTTC	CASSEPARTGTYEQYF
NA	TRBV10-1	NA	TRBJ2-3	TGCGCCAGCAGTGACGATGGGGGGGCAGGAGATACGCAGTATTTT	CASSDDGGAGDTQYF
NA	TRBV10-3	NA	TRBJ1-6	TGTGCCATCAGTGAGTCAGGCCTCCTGGGGAATTCACCCCTCCACTTT	CAISESGLLGNSPLHF
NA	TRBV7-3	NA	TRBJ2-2	TGTGCCAGCAGCTTAATGGGTGTCTCCGGGGAGCTGTTTTTT	CASSLMGVSGELFF
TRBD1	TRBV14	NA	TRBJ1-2	TGTGCCAGCAGCCAAGATAAGAGGGGGGACAGGGACTATGGCTACACCTTC	CASSQDKRGDRDYGYTF
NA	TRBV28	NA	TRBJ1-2	TGTGCCAGCAGTTCAGGGCCCGGTAGGGGGGCAAACTATGGCTACACCTTC	CASSSGPGRGANYGYTF
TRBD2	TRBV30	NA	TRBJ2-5	TGTGCCTGGAGAAATCGGCGGGGGGCTTACCAAGAGACCCAGTACTTC	CAWRNRRGAYQETQYF
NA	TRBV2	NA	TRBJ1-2	TGTGCCAGTAACATGGGGGAGTATGGCTACACCTTC	CASNMGEYGYTF
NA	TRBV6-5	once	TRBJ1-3	TGTGCCAGCAGCCGACCGGACAGCTCTGGAAACACCATATATTTT	CASSRPDSSGNTIYF
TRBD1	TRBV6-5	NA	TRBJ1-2	TGTGCCAGCAACGGGGGGCAGGGGGTTGGCTACACCTTC	CASNGGQGVGYTF
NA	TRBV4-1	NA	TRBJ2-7	TGCGCCAGCAGTCTCAGGGGTCTAGGTTCCTACGAGCAGTACTTC	CASSLRGLGSYEQYF